Listed below are T cell receptor beta chains from one sample, sequenced in a study of T-cell reconstitution after alpha-beta-depleted transplantation in children. TCRdb reanalysed the PCR reads using MiXCR and keeps one entry per CDR3 protein. The table includes about a million distinct CDR3 sequences, about 31% detected once. The material was PBMCs, mostly from graft donor cells, obtained 360 days after TCRalphabeta/CD19-depleted stem cell transplant. These receptors all stem from a boy under three years old who had a stem cell transplant for SCID, so the T cells may come from the graft donor. Each CDR3 is given with its conserved first and last residue. A D gene is named only where the DNA matches it firmly. A clone size is listed for some rows: how often the clone was seen (once, few, many), or a class if it is expanded.

D gene	clone size	V gene	J gene	CDR3 length	CDR3 protein	CDR3 DNA
TRBD1	few	TRBV28	TRBJ2-7	13	CASSLRSDRDWVF	TGTGCCAGCAGTTTAAGGAGTGACAGGGATTGGGTCTTC
TRBD1	-	TRBV12-3/TRBV12-4	TRBJ1-2	19	CASTLTFSLRQGGENGYTF	TGTGCCAGCACCCTAACTTTCTCTCTCCGACAGGGAGGTGAAAATGGCTACACCTTC
-	-	TRBV7-9	TRBJ2-3	16	CASSLSDRDSTDTQYF	TGTGCCAGCAGCTTAAGCGACCGGGACAGCACAGATACGCAGTATTTT
-	-	TRBV11-2	TRBJ2-1	13	CASSPYAMGQQFF	TGTGCCAGCAGCCCATACGCGATGGGGCAGCAGTTCTTC
-	many	TRBV11-2	TRBJ2-3	16	CASSLVRDLVGDTQYF	TGTGCCAGCAGCTTAGTCCGGGACCTAGTGGGGGATACGCAGTATTTT
TRBD1	few	TRBV9	TRBJ1-2	14	CASSLLPDRAGYTF	TGTGCCAGCAGCCTTCTCCCCGACAGGGCTGGCTACACCTTC
-	-	TRBV6-2/TRBV6-3	TRBJ1-1	15	CASRPYKVSNTEAFF	TGTGCCAGCAGACCCTACAAGGTATCTAACACTGAAGCTTTCTTT
-	-	TRBV11-2	TRBJ1-1	15	CASSFIGVLRTEAFF	TGTGCCAGCAGCTTTATCGGGGTATTGAGAACTGAAGCTTTCTTT
-	-	TRBV12-3/TRBV12-4	TRBJ2-1	15	CASSLTLASYNEQFF	TGTGCCAGCAGTTTAACCCTAGCGTCATACAATGAGCAGTTCTTC
-	few	TRBV4-2	TRBJ2-7	17	CASSQGGVALSSYEQYF	TGTGCCAGCAGCCAAGGGGGGGTAGCGCTAAGCTCCTACGAGCAGTACTTC
-	-	TRBV20-1	TRBJ2-7	12	CSATNSGGEQYF	TGCAGTGCTACGAATAGCGGTGGCGAGCAGTACTTC
-	few	TRBV5-1	TRBJ2-1	14	CASSVGLSYNEQFF	TGCGCCAGCAGCGTAGGCCTATCCTACAATGAGCAGTTCTTC
-	few	TRBV20-1	TRBJ2-7	15	CSARKARGRGDEQYF	TGCAGTGCTAGGAAAGCGCGAGGCAGAGGGGACGAGCAGTACTTC